The clone carrying this T cell receptor beta chain was seen a handful of times. These data originate in a study of cytomegalovirus exposure and HLA in healthy donors. Germline values: CDR1 SGHNT, CDR2 YENEEA. CDR3 length: 13 amino acids. Deletions cut 6 bases from V and 6 bases from J, with 15 bases between. The PCR was carried out with 60 Vbeta primers and 13 Jbeta primers. The table came from immunoSEQ multiplex PCR; TCRdb's copy has only in-frame clones and leaves some out. Of 85,000 to 100,000 clones detected, just under 70% appear once; the ten largest clones hold approximately 2.9%. The receptor comes from a man between 45 and 60 years old in good health and CMV-seronegative. Sample: PBMCs. The chain carries TRBV11-3 and TRBJ2-7; no clear D. In DNA, the CDR3 is TGTGCCAGCAGTCGGAACACAGACGCCGAGCAGTACTTC. This translates into CASSRNTDAEQYF. The whole variable domain, filled in from reference TRBV11-3 and TRBJ2-7, reads EAGVVQSPRYKIIEKKQPVAFWCNPISGHNTLYWYLQNLGQGPELLIRYENEEAVDDSQLPKDRFSAERLKGVDSTLKIQPAELGDSAVYLCASSRNTDAEQYFGPGTRLTVT.